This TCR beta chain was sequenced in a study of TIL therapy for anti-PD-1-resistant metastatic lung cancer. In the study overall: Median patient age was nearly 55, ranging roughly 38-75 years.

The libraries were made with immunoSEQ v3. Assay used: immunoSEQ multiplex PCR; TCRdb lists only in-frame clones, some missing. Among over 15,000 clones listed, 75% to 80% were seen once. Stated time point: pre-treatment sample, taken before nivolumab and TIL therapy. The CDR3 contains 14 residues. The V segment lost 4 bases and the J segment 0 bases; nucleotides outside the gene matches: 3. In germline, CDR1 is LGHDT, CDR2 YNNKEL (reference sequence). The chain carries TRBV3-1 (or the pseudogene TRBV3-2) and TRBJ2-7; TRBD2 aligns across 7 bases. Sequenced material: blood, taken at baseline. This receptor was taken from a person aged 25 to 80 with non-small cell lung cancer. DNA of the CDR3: TGTGCCAGCAGCCTCAGCGGGAACTCCTACGAGCAGTACTTC. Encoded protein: CASSLSGNSYEQYF.